This passage covers 32 T cell receptor beta chains from one sample sequenced in a study of cytomegalovirus exposure and HLA in healthy donors. Both 60 Vbeta primers and 13 Jbeta primers went into the PCR. Measured with immunoSEQ multiplex PCR; TCRdb has only the in-frame clones, and not every one. The table lists around 150,000 clones, roughly 70% of them singletons. Sequencing was performed on PBMCs. These receptors originate from a man in his forties in good health and CMV-seropositive.

As concerns this clone: At one of its ends the junction is not consistent with the germline gene, which may arise from a read error. This chain links TRBV6-6 with TRBJ2-1; 7 nucleotides agree with TRBD2. The CDR3 runs 15 residues. CDR1 is MNHNY, CDR2 SVGAGI, per germline (reference sequence). In nucleotides, the CDR3 is TGTGCCAGCAGCCCCCCGGGGGGTTCCTTCAATGAGCAGTTCTTC. Its protein is CASSPPGGSFNEQFF.

This chain uses TRBV5-6 with TRBJ2-2; D is ambiguous. The V gene lost 0 bases and the J gene lost 1 base, with 16 bases spanning the gap. Germline lookup yields CDR1 SGHDT and CDR2 YYEEEE. The length of the CDR3 is 18 residues. As DNA, the CDR3 is TGTGCCAGCAGCTTGGGGCAGATTCTTAGAGGGAACACCGGGGAGCTGTTTTTT. This encodes CASSLGQILRGNTGELFF. Using reference TRBV5-6 and TRBJ2-2 for the parts outside the CDR3, the full variable domain is DAGVTQSPTHLIKTRGQQVTLRCSPKSGHDTVSWYQQALGQGPQFIFQYYEEEERQRGNFPDRFSGHQFPNYSSELNVNALLLGDSALYLCASSLGQILRGNTGELFFGEGSRLTVL.

This clone appeared once. The V and J genes are TRBV6-6 and TRBJ1-4; D is uncertain. This CDR3 is built from 14 residues. Per germline, CDR1 MNHNY and CDR2 SVGAGI (reference sequence). V was cut by 2 bases and J by 5 bases, with 9 bases left in between. The CDR3 here is CASSYGVGNEKLFF. Here the CDR3 DNA reads TGTGCCAGCAGTTACGGAGTAGGCAATGAAAAACTGTTTTTT.

The chain carries TRBV6-5 and TRBJ1-1; D gene ambiguous. Trimming removed 4 bases at V and 5 bases at J, with 14 bases between. The germline CDR1 and CDR2 sequences are MNHEY and SVGAGI. The CDR3 consists of 14 residues. DNA of the CDR3: TGTGCCAGCAGTTCTAGACTCGGGAGGACTGAAGCTTTCTTT. The encoded protein is CASSSRLGRTEAFF.

This sequence joins TRBV6-1 and TRBJ2-4; no definite D call. The CDR3 is 18 residues long. V lost 2 bases and J 0 bases, leaving 17 bases between the germline ends. The germline V gene has CDR1 MNHNS and CDR2 SASEGT. The CDR3 here is CASSEYERRSLAKNIQYF. The CDR3 DNA reads TGTGCCAGCAGTGAATATGAACGGCGGAGCCTAGCCAAAAACATTCAGTACTTC.

The chain carries TRBV2 and TRBJ2-7, with TRBD1 matching over 8 bases. This CDR3 is 14 amino acids long. The V gene end was trimmed by 7 bases and the J gene end by 0 bases; junction bases not matched to a gene: 5. CDR1 and CDR2 from the germline V gene are SNHLY and FYNNEI. The CDR3, as DNA: TGTGCCAGCATTAGACAGGGGTCCTCCTACGAGCAGTACTTC. As protein: CASIRQGSSYEQYF.

The chain combines TRBV20-1 with TRBJ2-2; D ambiguous. Trimming cost V 6 bases and J 5 bases, with 7 bases left between them. This CDR3 is built from 11 residues. The germline CDR1 and CDR2 sequences are DFQATT and SNEGSKA (reference sequence). The CDR3 DNA follows: TGCAGTGCCAGTCGTACCGGGGAGCTGTTTTTT. Amino acids: CSASRTGELFF.

The rearrangement links TRBV7-9 to TRBJ2-2; 10 nucleotides align to TRBD1. There are 15 residues in the CDR3. Germline values: CDR1 SEHNR, CDR2 FQNEAQ (reference sequence). The V gene end was trimmed by 4 bases and the J gene end by 6 bases; junction bases not matched to a gene: 5. The CDR3 nucleotides are TGTGCCAGCAGCTCCCGGGACAGGGGTCCCGGGGAGCTGTTTTTT. Residues: CASSSRDRGPGELFF.

This clone occurred a few times. This sequence joins TRBV30 and TRBJ2-7; possible D gene TRBD1, 6 bases. There are 15 residues in the CDR3. Trimming cost V 2 bases and J 0 bases, with 14 bases left between them. CDR1 is GTSNPN and CDR2 is SVGIG in the germline V gene (reference sequence). CDR3 loop: CAWSRHRVISYEQYF. Written as DNA, the CDR3 is TGTGCCTGGAGTCGGCACAGGGTGATCTCCTACGAGCAGTACTTC.

The rearrangement links TRBV7-2 to TRBJ1-2, with 7 positions matching TRBD1. This CDR3 spans 15 amino acids. V lost 5 bases to trimming and J lost 3 bases; unmatched junction nucleotides: 9. Germline CDR1 reads SGHTA; CDR2 reads FQGNSA. In DNA form, the CDR3 reads TGTGCCAGCAGCCGTAGGACTGACAGGGACTATGGCTACACCTTC. Protein product: CASSRRTDRDYGYTF.

J is TRBJ2-1 and V is TRBV9, with TRBD2 matching 8 bases. Germline CDR1 reads SGDLS; CDR2 reads YYNGEE. CDR3 length: 16 amino acids. V lost 1 base and J lost 3; bases outside the gene matches: 6. This chain's CDR3 is CASSVSGGGIYNEQFF. CDR3 DNA: TGTGCCAGCAGCGTAAGCGGGGGAGGGATCTACAATGAGCAGTTCTTC.

The V and J genes are TRBV9 and TRBJ2-2; 13 positions match TRBD2. This CDR3 spans 19 amino acids. CDR1 is SGDLS and CDR2 is YYNGEE in the germline V gene. Trimming at V came to 0 bases and at J to 2 bases, leaving 7 bases not matched to a gene. Here the CDR3 DNA reads TGTGCCAGCAGCGTAGGGGTGAGGACTAGCGGGGGTAACACCGGGGAGCTGTTTTTT. Protein product: CASSVGVRTSGGNTGELFF.

V usage is TRBV4-1 and J usage is TRBJ1-1; no clear D gene. The CDR3 loop spans 12 amino acids. Between the trimmed V and J ends, which lost 7 bases and 1 base, there was a span of 7 bases. The germline V gene encodes CDR1 MGHRA and CDR2 YSYEKL. The CDR3 is CASNGRNTEAFF. Written as DNA, the CDR3 is TGCGCCAGCAATGGGAGGAACACTGAAGCTTTCTTT.

The chain uses TRBV7-9 and TRBJ2-7; 9 bases agree with TRBD1. V shed 0 bases and J 2 bases; nucleotides not matched to a gene: 2. CDR1 is SEHNR, CDR2 FQNEAQ, per germline (reference sequence). CDR3 size: 15 residues. The CDR3 spells CASSLARQGAYEQYF. The CDR3 DNA follows: TGTGCCAGCAGCTTAGCGAGACAGGGGGCCTACGAGCAGTACTTC. The variable domain in full, completed from reference TRBV7-9 and TRBJ2-7, reads DTGVSQNPRHKITKRGQNVTFRCDPISEHNRLYWYRQTLGQGPEFLTYFQNEAQLEKSRLLSDRFSAERPKGSFSTLEIQRTEQGDSAMYLCASSLARQGAYEQYFGPGTRLTVT.

The J gene is TRBJ2-1, the V gene TRBV7-9; TRBD2 matches 14 bases. This CDR3 has 14 residues. Germline CDR1 SEHNR, CDR2 FQNEAQ (reference sequence). V was pared by 6 bases and J by 10 bases, with 5 bases of the junction left unmatched. The DNA for the CDR3 is TGTGCCAGCAGAACCGGGACTAGCGGGGGAGAGCAGTTCTTC. Protein product: CASRTGTSGGEQFF.

J is TRBJ1-1 and V is TRBV12-5; D might be TRBD1 (5 bases). Germline-derived CDR1 and CDR2 are LGHNT and FRNRAP. The V end was cut by 0 bases, the J end by 5 bases, with 13 bases between. The CDR3 runs 15 residues. As DNA, the CDR3 is TGTGCTAGTGGTTTGGTAACCGGGGGAGGGACTGAAGCTTTCTTT. Residues: CASGLVTGGGTEAFF.

This clone was found a few times. The chain is built from TRBV7-9 and TRBJ2-2, with a possible D match to TRBD1 (6 bases). Germline V gene data show CDR1 as SEHNR and CDR2 as FQNEAQ (reference sequence). The CDR3 runs 15 residues. The germline V and J ends were trimmed by 1 base and 7 bases, with 13 bases remaining between them. The CDR3 spells CASSLGHRDVGELFF. CDR3 DNA sequence: TGTGCCAGCAGCTTAGGTCACAGGGACGTCGGGGAGCTGTTTTTT.

This sequence joins TRBV7-9 and TRBJ1-5, with a tentative D call TRBD1 (6 bases). The CDR3 contains 14 residues. CDR1 is SEHNR and CDR2 is FQNEAQ in the germline V gene (reference sequence). The V gene lost 5 bases and the J gene lost 3 bases, with 11 bases spanning the gap. CDR3 region: CASSPGHPNQPQHF. CDR3 nucleotide sequence: TGTGCCAGCAGCCCGGGACACCCCAATCAGCCCCAGCATTTT. Full variable domain (outside the CDR3, taken from reference TRBV7-9 and TRBJ1-5): DTGVSQNPRHKITKRGQNVTFRCDPISEHNRLYWYRQTLGQGPEFLTYFQNEAQLEKSRLLSDRFSAERPKGSFSTLEIQRTEQGDSAMYLCASSPGHPNQPQHFGDGTRLSIL.

This chain links TRBV9 with TRBJ2-5; the D is unclear. The CDR3 runs to 15 residues. The germline gives CDR1 SGDLS, CDR2 YYNGEE. V lost 0 bases to trimming and J lost 1 base, with 10 bases between them. CDR3 nucleotides: TGTGCCAGCAGCGTAGGAGGTTCTAGCCAAGAGACCCAGTACTTC. Translating it yields CASSVGGSSQETQYF.

This clone has only one observation. This chain uses TRBV27 with TRBJ2-7, with D maybe TRBD1 (5 bases). The germline CDR1 and CDR2 sequences are MNHEY and SMNVEV (reference sequence). The CDR3 spans 14 residues. Trimming cost V 3 bases and J 0 bases, with 9 bases left between them. DNA of the CDR3: TGTGCCAGCAGTTTCCGGACACGCTCCTACGAGCAGTACTTC. Protein: CASSFRTRSYEQYF.

This clone was observed a single time. V gene TRBV4-3 combines with J gene TRBJ2-5; TRBD2 matches at 12 bases. Germline-derived CDR1 and CDR2 are LGHNA and YSLEER. After removal of 4 bases from V and 4 bases from J, the junction contained 10 bases not matched to a gene. The CDR3 totals 17 residues. Written as DNA, the CDR3 is TGCGCCAGCAGCCGAGCGGCTAGCGGGGGGGCCGGAGAGACCCAGTACTTC. This translates into CASSRAASGGAGETQYF.

The V and J genes are TRBV19 and TRBJ1-6; 7 bases agree with TRBD1. Germline values: CDR1 LNHDA, CDR2 SQIVND (reference sequence). The V gene end was trimmed by 5 bases and the J gene end by 14 bases; junction bases not matched to a gene: 12. This CDR3 comprises 14 residues. CDR3 sequence: CASSVYRGQGALHF. The CDR3 DNA follows: TGTGCCAGTAGTGTCTACCGGGGTCAGGGGGCCCTCCACTTT.

The chain has TRBV6-5 and TRBJ1-2, with D tentatively TRBD1 (5 bases). The V end lost 2 bases, the J end lost 5 bases, and 15 bases lay between the germline ends. CDR3 length: 15 amino acids. Germline V lookup: CDR1 MNHEY, CDR2 SVGAGI. The CDR3: CASSYHQGLRYGYTF. In DNA form, the CDR3 reads TGTGCCAGCAGTTACCACCAGGGCCTTAGGTATGGCTACACCTTC.

This rearrangement joins TRBV7-2 to TRBJ2-7; TRBD1 might be the D (6 bases). The CDR3 has 15 residues. Trimming removed 3 bases from V and 6 bases from J, with 18 bases in between. Germline assignment: CDR1 SGHTA and CDR2 FQGNSA. This chain's CDR3 is CASSLRPVQGREQYF. DNA for the CDR3: TGTGCCAGCAGCTTGCGTCCGGTACAGGGACGCGAGCAGTACTTC.

The genes are TRBV6-5 and TRBJ1-2; no clear D gene. V was shortened by 2 bases and J by 0 bases, with 13 bases between the two germline ends. The CDR3 is 16 amino acids. CDR1 is MNHEY, CDR2 SVGAGI, per germline. The CDR3 DNA sequence: TGTGCCAGCAGTTACGCCCCACCGGAGTCTAACTATGGCTACACCTTC. Translated: CASSYAPPESNYGYTF.

The chain uses TRBV7-9 and TRBJ1-4; D unclear. The CDR3 loop spans 12 amino acids. Germline-derived CDR1 and CDR2 are SEHNR and FQNEAQ (reference sequence). Trimming stripped 2 bases from V and 7 bases from J, with 5 bases between. The CDR3 protein is CASSLSSEKLFF. The DNA for the CDR3 is TGTGCCAGCAGCTTATCTAGTGAAAAACTGTTTTTT.

The chain joins TRBV7-2 to TRBJ1-1; D is unresolved. CDR1 is SGHTA, CDR2 FQGNSA, per germline. The CDR3 loop spans 11 amino acids. V was clipped by 8 bases and J by 3 bases, with 7 bases between them. The CDR3 spells CASQEDTEAFF. The CDR3, as DNA: TGTGCCAGCCAGGAGGACACTGAAGCTTTCTTT.

This chain connects TRBV6-5 to TRBJ1-3; D may be TRBD1 (5 bases). Germline-derived CDR1 and CDR2 are MNHEY and SVGAGI. Between the trimmed V and J ends, which lost 2 bases and 4 bases, there was a span of 9 bases. CDR3 size: 14 residues. The CDR3 sequence: CASSYGAAGNTIYF. The CDR3 coding sequence is TGTGCCAGCAGTTACGGGGCGGCCGGAAACACCATATATTTT.

On this clone: The junction departs from the called germline gene at one end, perhaps through a read error. The identical CDR3 is also encoded by other nucleotide sequences in the sample. This sequence joins TRBV11-3 and TRBJ2-7, with 10 bases aligning to TRBD2. This CDR3 comprises 15 residues. Per germline, CDR1 SGHNT and CDR2 YENEEA. The CDR3 DNA reads as TGCGCCAGCAGCTTAGCGGGGGGACCCTCCTACGAGCAGTACTTC. It yields the protein CASSLAGGPSYEQYF. The full variable domain, completed using reference TRBV11-3 and TRBJ2-7, is EAGVVQSPRYKIIEKKQPVAFWCNPISGHNTLYWYLQNLGQGPELLIRYENEEAVDDSQLPKDRFSAERLKGVDSTLKIQPAELGDSAVYLCASSLAGGPSYEQYFGPGTRLTVT.

This rearrangement joins TRBV29-1 to TRBJ1-2; 7 positions match TRBD1. V lost 2 bases, J lost 9 bases, and 15 bases stayed unmatched. CDR3 size: 15 residues. CDR1 and CDR2 from the germline V gene are SQVTM and ANQGSEA. CDR3 residues: CSVEQGDGEGVRYTF. The CDR3 DNA reads TGCAGCGTTGAACAGGGGGACGGCGAAGGCGTCCGCTACACCTTC. Filled out from reference TRBV29-1 and TRBJ1-2, the complete variable domain reads SAVISQKPSRDICQRGTSLTIQCQVDSQVTMMFWYRQQPGQSLTLIATANQGSEATYESGFVIDKFPISRPNLTFSTLTVSNMSPEDSSIYLCSVEQGDGEGVRYTFGSGTRLTVV.

V gene TRBV7-9 combines with J gene TRBJ1-5; D might be TRBD1 (5 bases). CDR1 is SEHNR and CDR2 is FQNEAQ in the germline V gene (reference sequence). The ends were cut back, 4 bases at V and 7 bases at J, with 14 bases in the middle. This CDR3 contains 14 residues. In nucleotides, the CDR3 is TGTGCCAGCAGCTCACAGGTGACCGGACAGCCCCAGCATTTT. Its protein product is CASSSQVTGQPQHF. The entire variable domain, with the rest obtained from reference TRBV7-9 and TRBJ1-5, is as follows: DTGVSQNPRHKITKRGQNVTFRCDPISEHNRLYWYRQTLGQGPEFLTYFQNEAQLEKSRLLSDRFSAERPKGSFSTLEIQRTEQGDSAMYLCASSSQVTGQPQHFGDGTRLSIL.

The chain uses TRBV9 and TRBJ1-5; 8 positions match TRBD1. In germline, CDR1 is SGDLS, CDR2 YYNGEE. Losses at the gene ends were 0 bases for V and 5 bases for J; bases not matched to a gene: 13. The CDR3 totals 18 residues. The CDR3 bases are TGTGCCAGCAGCGTAGGTCCCATTTCCGACAGGGGTGATCAGCCCCAGCATTTT. Translating it yields CASSVGPISDRGDQPQHF.